The source of this T cell receptor (beta chain) is a study of shared clonotypes between healthy human individuals. Study observations and caveats: It was expected that sequencing depth would affect clonotype sharing among donors.

Comment on this clone: Its antigen is not identified.

Samples underwent the assay at deep level. Each cell subset's genomic DNA was divided evenly among several immunoSEQ plates. Here immunoSEQ multiplex PCR was the method, and the copy in TCRdb shows in-frame clones only, minus some. In the table there are some 660,000 clones, around 73% of which are singletons. Trimming took off 5 bases at V and 3 bases at J, with 14 bases between the two ends. Germline CDR1 is LNHDA and CDR2 is SQIVND (reference sequence). The CDR3 is made up of 15 amino acids. Sequenced material: memory CD4+ T cells sorted from blood. Subset here: CD45RA-negative fraction. The TCR sequence derives from a young woman in good health. The chain joins TRBV19 to TRBJ2-1, with a possible D match to TRBD2 (6 bases). The CDR3 protein is CASSPRSGYYNEQFF. In DNA form, the CDR3 reads TGTGCCAGTAGTCCTCGGAGCGGGTACTACAATGAGCAGTTCTTC. The full variable domain, with the rest looked up from reference TRBV19 and TRBJ2-1, is DGGITQSPKYLFRKEGQNVTLSCEQNLNHDAMYWYRQDPGQGLRLIYYSQIVNDFQKGDIAEGYSVSREKKESFPLTVTSAQKNPTAFYLCASSPRSGYYNEQFFGPGTRLTVL.